Below, 12 T cell receptor beta chains from the same sample are listed, as sequenced in a study of blood T cells in healthy people across ages. The authors ran a second PCR of about 7 to 11 cycles using a sample-barcoded 5' primer and a J-beta primer mix. TCRdb redid the calling of the 5' RACE reads with MiXCR, one entry per CDR3 protein. The table has about 1.6 million distinct CDR3 sequences, roughly 32% seen once. The sequenced sample consisted of blood. The receptor set was obtained from a woman aged 25 to 39 in good health.

The CDR3 sequence: CSASRGSKSYNEQFF. The CDR3 coding sequence is TGCAGTGCTTCACGCGGGAGTAAGTCCTACAATGAGCAGTTCTTC. The chain uses TRBV20-1 and TRBJ2-1, with 7 bases that match TRBD2. With 5 bases clipped from V and 1 base from J, the junction kept 8 bases outside the gene matches. This CDR3 region has 15 residues. The germline V gene has CDR1 DFQATT and CDR2 SNEGSKA (reference sequence).

This clonotype has a handful of counts. This sequence joins TRBV10-3 and TRBJ2-1; the D gene is possibly TRBD2 (6 bases). Between the trimmed V and J ends, which lost 8 bases and 0 bases, there was a span of 11 bases. Germline V CDR1 and CDR2: ENHRY, SYGVKD. The CDR3 is 14 residues long. CDR3 nucleotides: TGTGCCATCCGGGGACTCGGCTCCTACAATGAGCAGTTCTTC. Translation: CAIRGLGSYNEQFF.

In this sample, this clonotype turned up a few times. The chain is built from TRBV3-1 and TRBJ2-7; the D gene is possibly TRBD1 (5 bases). The ends were cut back, 4 bases at V and 3 bases at J, with 16 bases in the middle. The germline V gene has CDR1 LGHDT and CDR2 YNNKEL (reference sequence). The CDR3 length is 15 residues. The CDR3 nucleotides are TGTGCCAGCAGCCCTATGGGGCGAAACCACTACGAGCAGTACTTC. This codes for CASSPMGRNHYEQYF.

The chain uses TRBV3-1 and TRBJ2-3; either TRBD1 or TRBD2 may fit D (5 bases each). Trimming left V 4 bases short and J 4 bases short, with 15 bases between. This CDR3 comprises 15 residues. Germline V gene lookup returns CDR1 LGHDT and CDR2 YNNKEL (reference sequence). CDR3 DNA sequence: TGTGCCAGCAGCCGGGACCCGAGGGTATCAGATACGCAGTATTTT. It translates to CASSRDPRVSDTQYF.

This CDR3 is CASSEAISYEQYF. CDR3 coding DNA: TGTGCCAGCAGTGAAGCAATCTCCTACGAGCAGTACTTC. The chain joins TRBV6-1 to TRBJ2-7; the D is unclear. CDR3 length: 13 amino acids. V lost 0 bases to trimming and J lost 0 bases, with 3 bases between them. Germline CDR1 reads MNHNS; CDR2 reads SASEGT.

This clonotype was found many times. The V gene is TRBV28, the J gene TRBJ2-7; 7 positions match TRBD2. Germline loops: CDR1 MDHEN, CDR2 SYDVKM. The CDR3 sequence is 15 residues long. Trimming removed 4 bases from V and 0 bases from J; junction bases left unmatched: 6. CDR3 protein: CASSSPAGFSYEQYF. In nucleotides, the CDR3 is TGTGCCAGCAGTTCCCCAGCGGGGTTCTCCTACGAGCAGTACTTC. The full variable domain, with the rest looked up from reference TRBV28 and TRBJ2-7, is DVKVTQSSRYLVKRTGEKVFLECVQDMDHENMFWYRQDPGLGLRLIYFSYDVKMKEKGDIPEGYSVSREKKERFSLILESASTNQTSMYLCASSSPAGFSYEQYFGPGTRLTVT.

In this sample, this clonotype turned up a few times. The chain has TRBV10-2 and TRBJ2-7; 7 nucleotides line up with TRBD2. Trimming took 2 bases from V and 4 from J; bases not matched to a gene: 8. CDR3 size: 15 residues. The germline gives CDR1 WSHSY, CDR2 SAAADI. The CDR3 protein is CASSEKASGAYEQYF. The CDR3 DNA follows: TGCGCCAGCAGTGAGAAGGCAAGCGGGGCTTACGAGCAGTACTTC.

The chain joins TRBV20-1 to TRBJ1-2; D is undetermined. V lost 5 bases to trimming and J lost 7 bases, with 14 bases between them. This CDR3 is 12 amino acids long. Per germline, CDR1 DFQATT and CDR2 SNEGSKA (reference sequence). The CDR3 loop is CSAQTRSGGYTF. Here the CDR3 DNA reads TGCAGTGCTCAGACACGGTCGGGTGGCTACACCTTC.

There are a few counts of this clonotype. The chain uses TRBV6-1 and TRBJ2-7; TRBD1 matches 9 bases. V dropped 3 bases and J dropped 7; count of bases not matched to a gene: 13. The CDR3 totals 16 residues. Looked up from germline, CDR1 is MNHNS and CDR2 is SASEGT. The chain's CDR3 is CASSDGNRGLQGEQYF. The DNA for the CDR3 is TGTGCCAGCAGTGATGGAAACAGGGGGCTTCAGGGTGAGCAGTACTTC.

This clonotype was found a few times. V usage is TRBV4-1 and J usage is TRBJ2-3; 7 bases match TRBD2. Germline CDR1 is MGHRA and CDR2 is YSYEKL. J lost 5 bases, V lost 2 bases, and 7 bases had no gene match. The CDR3 loop spans 15 amino acids. In nucleotides, the CDR3 is TGCGCCAGCAGCCAACCGCCGATAGCGGGAGATACGCAGTATTTT. It is translated as CASSQPPIAGDTQYF.

The chain links TRBV28 to TRBJ1-3; 7 bases map to TRBD1. The CDR3 runs 14 residues. The germline CDR1 and CDR2 sequences are MDHEN and SYDVKM. V gave up 3 bases and J gave up 7 bases; unmatched junction bases: 6. The chain's CDR3 is CASSFDRVSNTIYF. CDR3 in DNA: TGTGCCAGCAGTTTCGACAGGGTCTCCAACACCATATATTTT.

This clonotype was observed many times. The CDR3 region is CASSHPGYEQYF. CDR3 DNA sequence: TGTGCCAGCAGTCATCCAGGGTACGAGCAGTACTTC. The rearrangement joins TRBV6-5 to TRBJ2-7, with D perhaps TRBD1 (5 bases). The CDR3 is made up of 12 amino acids. Deletions cut 5 bases from V and 4 bases from J, with 9 bases between. The germline V gene encodes CDR1 MNHEY and CDR2 SVGAGI.